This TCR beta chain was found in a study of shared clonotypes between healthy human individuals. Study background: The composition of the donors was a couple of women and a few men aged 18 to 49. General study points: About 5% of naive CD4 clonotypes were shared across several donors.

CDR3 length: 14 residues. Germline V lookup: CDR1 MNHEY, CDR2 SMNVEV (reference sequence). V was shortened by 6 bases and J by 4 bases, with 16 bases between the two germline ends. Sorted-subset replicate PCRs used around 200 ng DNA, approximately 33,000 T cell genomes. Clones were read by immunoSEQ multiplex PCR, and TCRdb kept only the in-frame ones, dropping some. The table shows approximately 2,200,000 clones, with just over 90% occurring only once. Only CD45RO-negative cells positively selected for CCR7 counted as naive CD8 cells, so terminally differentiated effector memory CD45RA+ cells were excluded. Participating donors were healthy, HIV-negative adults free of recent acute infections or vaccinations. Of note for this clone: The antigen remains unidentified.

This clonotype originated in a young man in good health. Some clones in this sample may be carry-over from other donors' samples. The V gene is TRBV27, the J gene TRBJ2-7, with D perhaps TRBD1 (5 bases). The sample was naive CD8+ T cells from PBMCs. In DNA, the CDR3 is TGTGCCAGCAGAGCCAGACAGAACTATTACGAGCAGTACTTC. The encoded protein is CASRARQNYYEQYF.